Below are 27 T cell receptor beta chains sequenced from a single sample in a study of CD8 T cells in ankylosing spondylitis. The study's findings and limits: Made up of 7 to 9 highly homologous variants, a TCR beta motif appeared characteristic of ankylosing spondylitis blood.

Their antigens are not known. TCRdb itself ran the 5' RACE reads through MiXCR, one entry per CDR3 protein. The sample yields 700,000 to 1,000,000 distinct CDR3 sequences, about 11% seen once. Sequenced input: blood, either unsorted or a sorted T cell fraction (not recorded which). These receptors were collected from a male donor with ankylosing spondylitis.

In its sample, this clonotype was seen many times. This sequence joins TRBV7-9 and TRBJ2-1, with 9 bases lining up with TRBD1. This CDR3 is 15 amino acids long. The J segment lost 2 bases and the V segment lost 5 bases, leaving 4 bases of the junction unmatched. The germline gives CDR1 SEHNR, CDR2 FQNEAQ (reference sequence). CDR3 region: CASSLDRGPYNEQFF. The CDR3 bases are TGTGCCAGCAGCCTGGACAGGGGACCCTACAATGAGCAGTTCTTC.

This clonotype was recorded a few times. The gene calls are TRBV7-6 and TRBJ2-3; D is undetermined. Trimming shortened V by 1 base and J by 6 bases, and 14 bases separated the two germline ends. The germline CDR1 and CDR2 sequences are SGHVS and FNYEAQ. The CDR3 covers 15 residues. Written as DNA, the CDR3 is TGTGCCAGCAGCTTAGAATCTTGGGCCGAGGATACGCAGTATTTT. Its translation: CASSLESWAEDTQYF.

The rearrangement joins TRBV20-1 to TRBJ2-1; D perhaps matches TRBD2 (6 bases). CDR3 size: 11 residues. The germline CDR1 and CDR2 sequences are DFQATT and SNEGSKA (reference sequence). V was trimmed by 6 bases and J by 13 bases, leaving 16 bases between them. The CDR3 DNA follows: TGCAGTGCCCACTACCTGGGACTTCAGTTCTTC. Translation gives CSAHYLGLQFF.

V gene TRBV6-6 combines with J gene TRBJ2-1, with 9 bases matching TRBD2. Trimming cost V 6 bases and J 3 bases; bases outside gene matches: 6. This CDR3 is 15 amino acids long. The germline V gene encodes CDR1 MNHNY and CDR2 SVGAGI (reference sequence). CDR3 sequence (DNA): TGTGCCAGCAGATTGACTAGCGGCTACTACAATGAGCAGTTCTTC. Protein: CASRLTSGYYNEQFF.

This clonotype was counted only a few times. This chain connects TRBV7-9 to TRBJ2-7; 8 bases match TRBD2. The CDR3 loop spans 15 amino acids. CDR1 and CDR2 from the germline V gene are SEHNR and FQNEAQ (reference sequence). V gave up 5 bases and J gave up 1 base; unmatched junction bases: 7. In DNA, the CDR3 is TGTGCCAGCAGCCGGGGGGGCAGCAGATCCTACGAGCAGTACTTC. Its translation: CASSRGGSRSYEQYF.

This clonotype has just a few counts. The chain couples TRBV10-3 to TRBJ2-7; 9 bases align to TRBD2. Germline values: CDR1 ENHRY, CDR2 SYGVKD. This CDR3 is 15 amino acids long. V lost 3 bases, J lost 3 bases, and 6 bases stayed unmatched. The chain's CDR3 is CAISEGVSGSYEQYF. CDR3 DNA: TGTGCCATCAGTGAAGGGGTTAGCGGGAGCTACGAGCAGTACTTC.

This clonotype was seen many times. The chain couples TRBV20-1 to TRBJ1-1; D not certain. Trimming shortened V by 1 base and J by 6 bases, and 12 bases separated the two germline ends. The CDR3 totals 13 residues. Germline-derived CDR1 and CDR2 are DFQATT and SNEGSKA (reference sequence). CDR3 DNA sequence: TGCAGTGCTAGAGGGGGTAGGATCGCTGAAGCTTTCTTT. Protein product: CSARGGRIAEAFF.

The rearrangement links TRBV28 to TRBJ2-1; D ambiguous. With 4 bases removed from V and 11 bases from J, the gap between germline ends came to 18 bases. The CDR3 extends over 14 amino acids. CDR1 and CDR2 from the germline V gene are MDHEN and SYDVKM. Here the CDR3 reads CASSSDNAYGKQFF. The CDR3 coding sequence is TGTGCCAGCAGTTCTGATAACGCCTATGGTAAGCAGTTCTTC.

J is TRBJ2-5 and V is TRBV9; TRBD2 matches at 8 bases. The CDR3 contains 15 residues. Germline V lookup: CDR1 SGDLS, CDR2 YYNGEE. V was pared by 1 base and J by 1 base, with 3 bases of the junction left unmatched. As DNA, the CDR3 is TGTGCCAGCAGCGTATTCGGGGGGGGCCAAGAGACCCAGTACTTC. This codes for CASSVFGGGQETQYF.

J is TRBJ2-3 and V is TRBV11-2; perhaps TRBD2 as D (7 bases). The CDR3 is made up of 18 amino acids. Germline CDR1 SGHAT, CDR2 FQNNGV. V lost 2 bases, J lost 3 bases, and 21 bases lay in between. CDR3 sequence reads: CASSLKEGGGLLTDTQYF. As DNA, the CDR3 is TGTGCCAGCAGCTTAAAGGAAGGGGGGGGGCTCTTAACAGATACGCAGTATTTT.

Only a few counts were recorded for this clonotype. The chain recombines TRBV6-2 or TRBV6-3 with TRBJ1-1; TRBD1 matches at 8 bases. V lost 2 bases and J lost 2; bases outside the gene matches: 7. The CDR3 consists of 16 residues. Germline V gene lookup returns CDR1 MNHEY and CDR2 SVGEGT. CDR3 coding DNA: TGTGCCAGCAGTTACACCGGACAGGGCCTCAACACTGAAGCTTTCTTT. Amino acid sequence: CASSYTGQGLNTEAFF.

This clonotype appeared a few times. This chain connects TRBV20-1 to TRBJ2-7, with a tentative D call TRBD2 (5 bases). The germline gives CDR1 DFQATT, CDR2 SNEGSKA (reference sequence). V was cut by 3 bases and J by 7 bases, with 16 bases left in between. The CDR3 sequence is 13 residues long. CDR3: CSASSGIRGEQYF. In DNA, the CDR3 is TGCAGTGCTAGTTCCGGGATTCGGGGAGAGCAGTACTTC.

There are a few counts of this clonotype. The rearrangement uses TRBV10-3 and TRBJ1-2; D not certain. The CDR3 covers 14 residues. Germline V gene sequence: CDR1 ENHRY, CDR2 SYGVKD. V was clipped by 5 bases and J by 6 bases, with 16 bases between them. This CDR3 is CAISLVPSSDGYTF. CDR3 DNA sequence: TGTGCCATCAGTCTGGTCCCTTCGTCGGATGGCTACACCTTC.

This sequence joins TRBV4-2 and TRBJ2-7, with a tentative D call TRBD2 (5 bases). This CDR3 comprises 13 residues. Trimming removed 0 bases from V and 7 bases from J, with 10 bases in between. CDR1 is LGHNA and CDR2 is YNFKEQ in the germline V gene. CDR3 DNA: TGTGCCAGCAGCCAAGAACTGGGGAGAGAGCAGTACTTC. Protein sequence: CASSQELGREQYF.

A few counts support this clonotype. V usage is TRBV5-1 and J usage is TRBJ1-4; D possibly corresponds to TRBD1 (6 bases). The CDR3 is made up of 14 amino acids. Trimming removed 4 bases at V and 8 bases at J, with 15 bases between. The germline V gene has CDR1 SGHRS and CDR2 YFSETQ. The CDR3 spells CASSTGQQREKLFF. The CDR3 DNA is TGCGCCAGCAGCACAGGACAGCAGCGGGAAAAACTGTTTTTT.

This clonotype showed up just a few times. The chain links TRBV28 to TRBJ2-7; D possibly uses TRBD1 or TRBD2 (5 bases each). Germline CDR1 and CDR2: MDHEN and SYDVKM. V was cut by 5 bases and J by 3 bases, with 17 bases left in between. The CDR3 extends over 15 amino acids. Here the CDR3 DNA reads TGTGCCAGCAGTCACCACGGGGACCGAAGCTACGAGCAGTACTTC. This codes for CASSHHGDRSYEQYF.

The table lists this clonotype with many counts. The chain combines TRBV20-1 with TRBJ1-1; maybe TRBD1 (6 bases). Trimming left V 6 bases short and J 0 bases short, with 11 bases between. Germline V gene data show CDR1 as DFQATT and CDR2 as SNEGSKA (reference sequence). The CDR3 has 13 amino acids. Written as DNA, the CDR3 is TGCAGTGCCCTCGGGGACATGAACACTGAAGCTTTCTTT. Translation: CSALGDMNTEAFF.

The chain combines TRBV20-1 with TRBJ1-4; weak D call: TRBD1 (5 bases). Trimming removed 5 bases at V and 6 bases at J, with 16 bases between. This CDR3 spans 14 amino acids. Germline CDR1 and CDR2: DFQATT and SNEGSKA (reference sequence). CDR3 nucleotide sequence: TGCAGTGCTCCAGGGCCCTTCTTGGATGAAAAACTGTTTTTT. Its protein is CSAPGPFLDEKLFF.

V usage is TRBV29-1 and J usage is TRBJ1-2; TRBD1 aligns across 9 bases. This CDR3 region has 11 residues. CDR1 SQVTM and CDR2 ANQGSEA come from the germline V gene. Trimming removed 7 bases from V and 8 bases from J; junction bases left unmatched: 5. The CDR3 nucleotides are TGCAGCGAGAGGACAGGGGTCGGCTACACCTTC. This sequence encodes CSERTGVGYTF.

CDR3 loop: CASTLSGGAYEQYF. CDR3 coding DNA: TGTGCCAGCACCCTTAGCGGGGGGGCGTACGAGCAGTACTTC. This chain uses TRBV7-2 with TRBJ2-7, with 11 bases lining up with TRBD2. The germline gives CDR1 SGHTA, CDR2 FQGNSA. With 7 bases clipped from V and 4 bases from J, the junction kept 6 bases outside the gene matches. The CDR3 has 14 residues.

This clonotype was picked up a small number of times. CDR3 loop: CIPGEGAQVTDTQYF. The CDR3 DNA reads as TGCATCCCTGGGGAGGGGGCGCAGGTAACAGATACGCAGTATTTT. J is TRBJ2-3 and V is TRBV29-1; D may correspond to TRBD1 or TRBD2 (7 bases each). There are 15 residues in the CDR3. Per the germline V gene, CDR1 is SQVTM and CDR2 is ANQGSEA.

About this clonotype itself: A junction boundary mismatches the germline segment, possibly from a read error. This chain joins TRBV6-1 and TRBJ1-6, with no clear D. The CDR3 consists of 14 residues. Germline V CDR1 and CDR2: MNHNS, SASEGT. The CDR3 DNA reads as TGTGCCAGCAGAGAAGGGTGGTCTAGTTCACCCCTCCACTTT. Amino acid sequence: CASREGWSSSPLHF.

This clonotype was observed a handful of times. The CDR3 sequence is CASSPRRQTSGSYNEQFF. CDR3 in DNA: TGTGCCAGCTCACCGAGGCGGCAGACTAGCGGGAGTTACAATGAGCAGTTCTTC. The chain is built from TRBV18 and TRBJ2-1; 12 bases are shared with TRBD2. The CDR3 covers 18 residues. V lost 3 bases to trimming and J lost 4 bases; unmatched junction nucleotides: 10. Germline-derived CDR1 and CDR2 are KGHSH and LQKENI. Full variable domain (missing parts from reference TRBV18 and TRBJ2-1): NAGVMQNPRHLVRRRGQEARLRCSPMKGHSHVYWYRQLPEEGLKFMVYLQKENIIDESGMPKERFSAEFPKEGPSILRIQQVVRGDSAAYFCASSPRRQTSGSYNEQFFGPGTRLTVL.

The J gene is TRBJ2-5, the V gene TRBV3-1; maybe TRBD1 (6 bases). There are 14 residues in the CDR3. The V end lost 0 bases, the J end lost 7 bases, and 12 bases lay between the germline ends. Germline V gene sequence: CDR1 LGHDT, CDR2 YNNKEL (reference sequence). The DNA for the CDR3 is TGTGCCAGCAGCCAAGATCTGGGGGCGGGGACCCAGTACTTC. It specifies CASSQDLGAGTQYF.

In its sample, this clonotype was seen many times. The chain links TRBV20-1 to TRBJ2-2, with TRBD2 matching over 10 bases. V lost 4 bases to trimming and J lost 9 bases; unmatched junction nucleotides: 11. Per the germline V gene, CDR1 is DFQATT and CDR2 is SNEGSKA (reference sequence). The CDR3 has 15 amino acids. The CDR3 nucleotides read TGCAGTGCTACCGGACTAGCGGCATCCTTCCGGGAGCTGTTTTTT. This gives the protein CSATGLAASFRELFF.

The V call is TRBV7-2, the J call TRBJ1-2; 11 positions agree with TRBD1. From germline, CDR1 is SGHTA and CDR2 FQGNSA. CDR3 size: 15 residues. Trimming removed 1 base from V and 7 bases from J; junction bases left unmatched: 5. CDR3 region: CASSLVGQGAGGYTF. CDR3 DNA sequence: TGTGCCAGCAGCTTAGTTGGACAGGGGGCCGGTGGCTACACCTTC.

V is TRBV18 and J is TRBJ1-1; D perhaps matches TRBD1 (5 bases). Trimming removed 1 base at V and 2 bases at J, with 11 bases between. This CDR3 has 15 residues. Germline V lookup: CDR1 KGHSH, CDR2 LQKENI. CDR3 bases: TGTGCCAGCTCACCACTAGGACATCCTAACACTGAAGCTTTCTTT. It is translated as CASSPLGHPNTEAFF.